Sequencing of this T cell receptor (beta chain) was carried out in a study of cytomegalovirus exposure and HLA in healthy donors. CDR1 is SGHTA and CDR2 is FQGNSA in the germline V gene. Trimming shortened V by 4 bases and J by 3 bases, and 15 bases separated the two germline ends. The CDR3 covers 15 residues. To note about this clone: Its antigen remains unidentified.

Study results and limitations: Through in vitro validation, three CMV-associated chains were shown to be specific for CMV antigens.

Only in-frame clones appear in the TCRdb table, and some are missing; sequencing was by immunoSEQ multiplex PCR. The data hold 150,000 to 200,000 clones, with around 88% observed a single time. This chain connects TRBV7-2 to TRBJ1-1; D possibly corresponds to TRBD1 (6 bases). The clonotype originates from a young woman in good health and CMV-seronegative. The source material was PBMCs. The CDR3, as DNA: TGTGCCAGCAGCTCACGTACAGGGACCTACACTGAAGCTTTCTTT. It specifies CASSSRTGTYTEAFF.